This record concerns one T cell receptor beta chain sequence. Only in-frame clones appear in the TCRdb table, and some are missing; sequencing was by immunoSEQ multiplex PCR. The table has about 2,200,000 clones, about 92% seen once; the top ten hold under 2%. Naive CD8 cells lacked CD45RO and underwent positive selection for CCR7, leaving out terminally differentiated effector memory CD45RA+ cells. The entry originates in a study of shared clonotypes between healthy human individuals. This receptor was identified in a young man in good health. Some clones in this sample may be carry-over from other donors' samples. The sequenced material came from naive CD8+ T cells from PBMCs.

As DNA, the CDR3 is TGTGCCAGCTGGGTGGAGGAGAATGAAAAACTGTTTTTT. It specifies CASWVEENEKLFF. This rearrangement joins TRBV6-1 to TRBJ1-4; D call uncertain. V lost 8 bases to trimming and J lost 5 bases, with 12 bases between them. The CDR3 runs to 13 residues. Germline V CDR1 and CDR2: MNHNS, SASEGT.